This is a list of T cell receptor beta chains from one sample in a study of T cell changes during pregnancy in multiple sclerosis. Sequencing used immunoSEQ multiplex PCR; TCRdb keeps in-frame clones, though not all of them. Among about 42,000 clones, around four fifths were seen once, and the ten largest hold 0.55% to 0.65%. The source material was CD4+ T cells from peripheral blood mononuclear cells, sampled before pregnancy. The receptor set was obtained from a female donor with multiple sclerosis, enrolled in a pregnancy study. CDR3s include the opening cysteine and the closing phenylalanine or tryptophan. The order of the fields is CDR3 protein, CDR3 DNA, clone size, D gene, CDR3 length, V gene, J gene. The D gene is left open where the match is weak. Rows may omit the clone size; those that give it use once, few, many or a size class.

CDR3 protein: CASSQISGRVYGYTF; CDR3 DNA: TGTGCCAGCAGCCAGATAAGTGGCAGGGTTTATGGCTACACCTTC; clone size: -; D gene: -; CDR3 length: 15; V gene: TRBV4-2; J gene: TRBJ1-2
CDR3 protein: CASSYESGGYNNEQFF; CDR3 DNA: TGCGCCAGCAGTTATGAAAGCGGGGGGTACAACAATGAGCAGTTCTTC; clone size: -; D gene: TRBD2; CDR3 length: 16; V gene: TRBV5-1; J gene: TRBJ2-1
CDR3 protein: CASSWNAGGIDGYTF; CDR3 DNA: TGTGCCAGTAGTTGGAACGCCGGGGGTATCGATGGCTACACCTTC; clone size: -; D gene: -; CDR3 length: 15; V gene: TRBV19; J gene: TRBJ1-2
CDR3 protein: CASSQDLGTSGGSSYEQYF; CDR3 DNA: TGTGCCAGCAGCCAAGATCTTGGGACTAGCGGGGGTAGCTCCTACGAGCAGTACTTC; clone size: -; D gene: TRBD2; CDR3 length: 19; V gene: TRBV14; J gene: TRBJ2-7
CDR3 protein: CASSPQAGGTFPAKNIQYF; CDR3 DNA: TGTGCCAGCTCACCACAAGCAGGGGGGACCTTTCCGGCCAAAAACATTCAGTACTTC; clone size: -; D gene: -; CDR3 length: 19; V gene: TRBV18; J gene: TRBJ2-4
CDR3 protein: CASSIDRTHGYTF; CDR3 DNA: TGCGCCAGCAGCATTGACAGGACCCATGGCTACACCTTC; clone size: -; D gene: -; CDR3 length: 13; V gene: TRBV5-1; J gene: TRBJ1-2
CDR3 protein: CASNDGQGAILGYTF; CDR3 DNA: TGCGCCAGCAACGATGGACAGGGGGCGATTCTTGGCTACACCTTC; clone size: -; D gene: TRBD1; CDR3 length: 15; V gene: TRBV5-1; J gene: TRBJ1-2
CDR3 protein: CASSVASGRYDYTF; CDR3 DNA: TGTGCCAGCAGCGTAGCCTCAGGGCGCTATGACTACACCTTC; clone size: few; D gene: -; CDR3 length: 14; V gene: TRBV9; J gene: TRBJ1-2
CDR3 protein: CASRYTADTPSSFF; CDR3 DNA: TGTGCCAGCCGATACACCGCAGACACCCCATCGTCCTTTTTT; clone size: -; D gene: -; CDR3 length: 14; V gene: TRBV6-6; J gene: TRBJ1-4
CDR3 protein: CASSLTGPGELFF; CDR3 DNA: TGTGCCAGCAGCTTGACAGGGCCGGGGGAGCTGTTTTTT; clone size: -; D gene: TRBD1; CDR3 length: 13; V gene: TRBV11-3; J gene: TRBJ2-2
CDR3 protein: CASTSGVANTGELFF; CDR3 DNA: TGTGCCAGCACGAGCGGGGTAGCGAACACCGGGGAGCTGTTTTTT; clone size: -; D gene: TRBD2; CDR3 length: 15; V gene: TRBV2; J gene: TRBJ2-2
CDR3 protein: CTSSQDLPLPSGYTDTQYF; CDR3 DNA: TGCACCAGCAGCCAAGATCTCCCACTCCCTAGCGGCTACACAGATACGCAGTATTTT; clone size: -; D gene: -; CDR3 length: 19; V gene: TRBV1; J gene: TRBJ2-3
CDR3 protein: CASSYAGTAYNEQFF; CDR3 DNA: TGTGCCAGCAGTTACGCGGGGACAGCCTACAATGAGCAGTTCTTC; clone size: once; D gene: -; CDR3 length: 15; V gene: TRBV6-5; J gene: TRBJ2-1
CDR3 protein: CASSGRQGSSYEQYF; CDR3 DNA: TGTGCCAGCAGCGGACGACAGGGGTCCTCCTACGAGCAGTACTTC; clone size: -; D gene: TRBD1; CDR3 length: 15; V gene: TRBV7-2; J gene: TRBJ2-7
CDR3 protein: CASSQGTPGVREAFF; CDR3 DNA: TGCGCCAGCAGCCAAGGTACTCCGGGTGTGAGAGAAGCTTTCTTT; clone size: -; D gene: -; CDR3 length: 15; V gene: TRBV4-1; J gene: TRBJ1-1
CDR3 protein: CALAGQGIGELFF; CDR3 DNA: TGTGCCCTAGCGGGCCAGGGAATCGGGGAGCTGTTTTTT; clone size: -; D gene: TRBD2; CDR3 length: 13; V gene: TRBV30; J gene: TRBJ2-2
CDR3 protein: CASSSSSGANTGELFF; CDR3 DNA: TGTGCCAGCAGCTCCTCTAGCGGGGCTAACACCGGGGAGCTGTTTTTT; clone size: -; D gene: TRBD2; CDR3 length: 16; V gene: TRBV7-2; J gene: TRBJ2-2
CDR3 protein: CASSLVAGSSGNTIYF; CDR3 DNA: TGTGCCAGCAGCTTAGTGGCAGGTAGCTCTGGAAACACCATATATTTT; clone size: -; D gene: -; CDR3 length: 16; V gene: TRBV7-2; J gene: TRBJ1-3
CDR3 protein: CASSAQSNTGELFF; CDR3 DNA: TGTGCCAGCAGCGCGCAGTCGAACACCGGGGAGCTGTTTTTT; clone size: few; D gene: -; CDR3 length: 14; V gene: TRBV9; J gene: TRBJ2-2
CDR3 protein: CASSSGGISTDTQYF; CDR3 DNA: TGTGCCAGCAGCTCTGGCGGGATTTCCACAGATACGCAGTATTTT; clone size: -; D gene: -; CDR3 length: 15; V gene: TRBV5-6; J gene: TRBJ2-3
CDR3 protein: CASNDRGGDEQFF; CDR3 DNA: TGTGCCAGCAACGACAGGGGAGGAGATGAGCAGTTCTTC; clone size: once; D gene: TRBD1; CDR3 length: 13; V gene: TRBV6-1; J gene: TRBJ2-1
CDR3 protein: CASSQGWTATNEKLFF; CDR3 DNA: TGCGCCAGCAGCCAAGGCTGGACAGCAACTAATGAAAAACTGTTTTTT; clone size: once; D gene: -; CDR3 length: 16; V gene: TRBV4-1; J gene: TRBJ1-4
CDR3 protein: CAWSNRESYGYTF; CDR3 DNA: TGTGCCTGGAGTAACAGGGAGAGCTATGGCTACACCTTC; clone size: -; D gene: -; CDR3 length: 13; V gene: TRBV30; J gene: TRBJ1-2
CDR3 protein: CASSHQPGQGGGGETQYF; CDR3 DNA: TGTGCCAGCAGCCACCAACCGGGACAGGGAGGGGGGGGAGAGACCCAGTACTTC; clone size: -; D gene: TRBD1; CDR3 length: 18; V gene: TRBV27; J gene: TRBJ2-5
CDR3 protein: CASEFWRSPQPSYEQYF; CDR3 DNA: TGTGCTAGTGAATTCTGGAGGAGCCCCCAGCCCTCCTACGAGCAGTACTTC; clone size: once; D gene: -; CDR3 length: 17; V gene: TRBV12-5; J gene: TRBJ2-7
CDR3 protein: CARVGTGAFGTEAFF; CDR3 DNA: TGTGCCAGAGTCGGGACAGGGGCTTTCGGGACTGAAGCTTTCTTT; clone size: few; D gene: TRBD1; CDR3 length: 15; V gene: TRBV5-3; J gene: TRBJ1-1
CDR3 protein: CASSYGQVTGANVLTF; CDR3 DNA: TGTGCCAGCAGCTACGGACAGGTCACTGGGGCCAACGTCCTGACTTTC; clone size: -; D gene: TRBD1; CDR3 length: 16; V gene: TRBV5-4; J gene: TRBJ2-6
CDR3 protein: CASSAGQGAAVVFF; CDR3 DNA: TGTGCCAGCAGCGCGGGACAGGGGGCGGCTGTGGTGTTTTTT; clone size: -; D gene: TRBD1; CDR3 length: 14; V gene: TRBV5-6; J gene: TRBJ2-2
CDR3 protein: CATGGAGTYGYTF; CDR3 DNA: TGTGCCACCGGGGGGGCAGGGACCTATGGCTACACCTTC; clone size: -; D gene: -; CDR3 length: 13; V gene: TRBV19; J gene: TRBJ1-2
CDR3 protein: CASNYKGNNEQFF; CDR3 DNA: TGTGCCAGCAATTACAAGGGGAACAATGAGCAGTTCTTC; clone size: once; D gene: -; CDR3 length: 13; V gene: TRBV7-9; J gene: TRBJ2-1
CDR3 protein: CASSPPDRGNLSNQPQHF; CDR3 DNA: TGTGCCAGCAGCCCCCCCGACAGGGGAAATTTGAGCAATCAGCCCCAGCATTTT; clone size: -; D gene: -; CDR3 length: 18; V gene: TRBV21-1; J gene: TRBJ1-5
CDR3 protein: CASSLIGDPNQPQHF; CDR3 DNA: TGCGCCAGCAGCCTAATAGGGGATCCCAATCAGCCCCAGCATTTT; clone size: -; D gene: -; CDR3 length: 15; V gene: TRBV5-1; J gene: TRBJ1-5
CDR3 protein: CASSYDRGIGYGYTF; CDR3 DNA: TGTGCCAGCAGTTACGATAGAGGGATTGGATATGGCTACACCTTC; clone size: -; D gene: -; CDR3 length: 15; V gene: TRBV6-5; J gene: TRBJ1-2
CDR3 protein: CASSPFEGIGSTEAFF; CDR3 DNA: TGTGCCAGCAGCCCGTTCGAGGGTATAGGGAGTACTGAAGCTTTCTTT; clone size: -; D gene: -; CDR3 length: 16; V gene: TRBV7-2; J gene: TRBJ1-1
CDR3 protein: CASSFKSGGSYEQYF; CDR3 DNA: TGTGCCAGCAGCTTTAAAAGCGGGGGTTCCTACGAGCAGTACTTC; clone size: -; D gene: TRBD2; CDR3 length: 15; V gene: TRBV5-4; J gene: TRBJ2-7
CDR3 protein: CASSVGGTGGGQETQYF; CDR3 DNA: TGTGCCAGCAGCGTAGGGGGAACAGGGGGAGGTCAAGAGACCCAGTACTTC; clone size: -; D gene: TRBD1; CDR3 length: 17; V gene: TRBV7-2; J gene: TRBJ2-5
CDR3 protein: CASSPIPGGSKNIQYF; CDR3 DNA: TGTGCCAGCAGTCCCATCCCGGGGGGATCGAAAAACATTCAGTACTTC; clone size: -; D gene: TRBD2; CDR3 length: 16; V gene: TRBV7-8; J gene: TRBJ2-4
CDR3 protein: CASSLTREEYGYTF; CDR3 DNA: TGTGCCAGCAGTCTCACACGCGAGGAGTATGGCTACACCTTC; clone size: -; D gene: -; CDR3 length: 14; V gene: TRBV27; J gene: TRBJ1-2
CDR3 protein: CASRSASGDPTGTQYF; CDR3 DNA: TGTGCCAGTAGGTCCGCTAGCGGGGACCCCACGGGTACGCAGTATTTT; clone size: -; D gene: TRBD2; CDR3 length: 16; V gene: TRBV19; J gene: TRBJ2-3
CDR3 protein: CAWSHGEGYGYTF; CDR3 DNA: TGTGCCTGGAGTCACGGGGAAGGCTATGGCTACACCTTC; clone size: -; D gene: -; CDR3 length: 13; V gene: TRBV30; J gene: TRBJ1-2
CDR3 protein: CASSIAPARGVEGYTF; CDR3 DNA: TGTGCCAGTAGTATTGCCCCCGCCCGGGGGGTCGAAGGCTACACCTTC; clone size: -; D gene: -; CDR3 length: 16; V gene: TRBV19; J gene: TRBJ1-2
CDR3 protein: CASSPASGLNTEAFF; CDR3 DNA: TGTGCCAGCTCACCCGCGAGCGGACTGAACACTGAAGCTTTCTTT; clone size: -; D gene: -; CDR3 length: 15; V gene: TRBV18; J gene: TRBJ1-1
CDR3 protein: CASSIQSGNTIYF; CDR3 DNA: TGTGCCAGTAGTATTCAGTCTGGAAACACCATATATTTT; clone size: -; D gene: -; CDR3 length: 13; V gene: TRBV19; J gene: TRBJ1-3
CDR3 protein: CASSMDRNQPQHF; CDR3 DNA: TGTGCCAGTAGTATGGACAGAAATCAGCCCCAGCATTTT; clone size: -; D gene: -; CDR3 length: 13; V gene: TRBV19; J gene: TRBJ1-5
CDR3 protein: CASHAGTATKFNYGYTF; CDR3 DNA: TGTGCCAGCCACGCCGGGACAGCAACTAAATTCAACTATGGCTACACCTTC; clone size: medium-sized; D gene: TRBD1; CDR3 length: 17; V gene: TRBV5-4; J gene: TRBJ1-2
CDR3 protein: CASSQESYPAGARNTIYF; CDR3 DNA: TGCGCCAGCAGCCAAGAATCCTACCCCGCAGGGGCGAGAAACACCATATATTTT; clone size: -; D gene: -; CDR3 length: 18; V gene: TRBV4-3; J gene: TRBJ1-3